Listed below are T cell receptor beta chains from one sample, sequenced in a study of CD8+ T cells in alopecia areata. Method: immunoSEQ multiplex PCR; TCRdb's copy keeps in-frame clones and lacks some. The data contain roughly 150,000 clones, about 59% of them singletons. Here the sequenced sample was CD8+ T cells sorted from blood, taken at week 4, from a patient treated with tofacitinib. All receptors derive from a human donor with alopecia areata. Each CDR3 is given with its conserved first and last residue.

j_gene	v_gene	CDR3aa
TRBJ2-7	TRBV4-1	CASSQGGVGGLTYEQYF
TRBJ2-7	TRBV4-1	CASSQDLSDYEQYF
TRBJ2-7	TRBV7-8	CASSRQGEHEQYF
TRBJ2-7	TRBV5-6	CASSYGGGSYEQYF
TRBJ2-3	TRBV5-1	CASSLESFTDTQYF
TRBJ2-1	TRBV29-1	CSVLGGSSYNEQFF
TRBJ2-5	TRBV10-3	CAIREDTNQETQYF
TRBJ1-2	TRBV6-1	CASSSPDKTEGGYTF
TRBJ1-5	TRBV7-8	CASSATDRRTAQHF
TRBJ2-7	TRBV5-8	CASTPGNYEQYF
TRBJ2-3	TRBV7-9	CASSEGTDTQYF
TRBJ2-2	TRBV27	CASSTTAWTGDGELFF
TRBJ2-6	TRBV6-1	CASSQGLGANVLTF
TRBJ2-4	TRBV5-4	CASSHLGDENIQYF
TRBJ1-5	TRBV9	CASSVYGNQPQHF
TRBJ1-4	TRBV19	CASSIATGVNEKLFF
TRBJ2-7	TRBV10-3	CATAPGDEQYF
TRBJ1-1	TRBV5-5	CASTLGAENTEAFF
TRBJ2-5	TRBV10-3	CASAPGLTEAETQYF
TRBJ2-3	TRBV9	CASSVSRLGYSTDTQYF
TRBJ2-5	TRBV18	CASSLYPGRPMETQYF
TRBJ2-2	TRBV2	CASIGLSGQTNTGELFF
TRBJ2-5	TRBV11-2	CASSLDRGQGQETQYF
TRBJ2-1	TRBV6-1	CASSDLAGVPSYNEQFF
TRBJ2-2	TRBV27	CASRTSGEGTGELFF
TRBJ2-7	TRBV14	CASSQEQGIVYEQYF
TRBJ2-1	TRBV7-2	CASSDGRGNEQFF
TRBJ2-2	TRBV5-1	CASSLAQTGELFF
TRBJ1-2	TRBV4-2	CASSPPGGGYGYTF
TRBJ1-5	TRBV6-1	CASSEVSQPQHF
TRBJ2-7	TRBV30	CAWSVRIYEQYF
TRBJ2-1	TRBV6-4	CASSPQTNNEQFF
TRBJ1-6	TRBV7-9	CASSWDRGSPLHF
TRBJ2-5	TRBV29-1	CSALGGSETQYF
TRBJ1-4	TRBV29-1	CSVILGGGKLFF
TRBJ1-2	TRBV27	CASGTGINYGYTF
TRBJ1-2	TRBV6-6	CATNYGYTF
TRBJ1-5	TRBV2	CASGADQPQHF
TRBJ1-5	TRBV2	CASNGQGASGQPQHF
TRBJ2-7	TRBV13	CASSRFGTGFYEQYF
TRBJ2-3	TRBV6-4	CASSNRAGVGDTQYF
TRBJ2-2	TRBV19	CASSIEEGSGELFF
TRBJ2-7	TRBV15	CATSRAQGGSNEQYF
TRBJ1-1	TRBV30	CAWSAQGWAEAFF
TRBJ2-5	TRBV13	CASSTAGTGGETQYF